Shown below are 8 T cell receptor beta chains from a single sample sequenced in a study of graft-versus-host responses after intestinal transplantation. Libraries were prepared by immunoSEQ multiplex PCR; TCRdb keeps only in-frame clonotypes and omits some of them. Here the sample spans 100,000 or so clones, 91% being singletons. No antigen has been identified for these receptors. Sequencing was performed on unstimulated CD4+ T cells sorted from spleen or lymph node cells, taken before transplant. All receptors come from a human donor who was the organ donor for an intestinal transplant.

A few counts support this clone. The J gene is TRBJ1-1, the V gene TRBV6-1; weak D call: TRBD1 (5 bases). Germline V gives CDR1 MNHNS, CDR2 SASEGT. The CDR3 extends over 14 amino acids. V lost 4 bases and J lost 4, with 13 bases in between. CDR3 region: CASSAKPGPTEAFF. The DNA of the CDR3 is TGTGCCAGCAGTGCAAAACCAGGGCCCACTGAAGCTTTCTTT.

The V gene is TRBV5-1, the J gene TRBJ2-1; TRBD2 agrees at 11 bases. The CDR3 is made up of 17 amino acids. Per germline, CDR1 SGHRS and CDR2 YFSETQ. Trimming took 0 bases from V and 4 from J; bases not matched to a gene: 6. The CDR3: CASSLGRLAGRYNEQFF. In nucleotides, the CDR3 is TGCGCCAGCAGCTTGGGCCGACTAGCGGGGAGATACAATGAGCAGTTCTTC. The variable domain in full, with the rest retrieved from reference TRBV5-1 and TRBJ2-1, is KAGVTQTPRYLIKTRGQQVTLSCSPISGHRSVSWYQQTPGQGLQFLFEYFSETQRNKGNFPGRFSGRQFSNSRSEMNVSTLELGDSALYLCASSLGRLAGRYNEQFFGPGTRLTVL.

The V and J genes are TRBV28 and TRBJ2-7, with TRBD1 matching over 7 bases. J was trimmed by 3 bases and V by 6 bases; bases with no gene match: 8. The CDR3 runs 14 residues. Germline CDR1 MDHEN, CDR2 SYDVKM. This chain's CDR3 is CASRAPGQYYEQYF. As DNA, the CDR3 is TGTGCCAGCAGGGCCCCGGGACAGTACTACGAGCAGTACTTC.

The chain recombines TRBV4-2 with TRBJ1-1; a possible D gene is TRBD1 (5 bases). The V gene lost 1 base and the J gene lost 0 bases, with 15 bases spanning the gap. The germline V gene encodes CDR1 LGHNA and CDR2 YNFKEQ. The CDR3 sequence is 17 residues long. For the CDR3, the DNA is TGTGCCAGCAGCCAAGTAGACAGAACTAAAATGAACACTGAAGCTTTCTTT. This encodes CASSQVDRTKMNTEAFF.

The chain joins TRBV5-6 to TRBJ2-5; 7 bases are shared with TRBD1. CDR3 length: 16 residues. Unmatched junction bases numbered 10, after V lost 0 bases and J lost 5 bases. Germline V CDR1 and CDR2: SGHDT, YYEEEE. The CDR3 DNA is TGTGCCAGCAGCTTGGTGGTCCAGGGGGTCGGTGAGACCCAGTACTTC. It translates to CASSLVVQGVGETQYF.

The chain uses TRBV7-2 and TRBJ1-2; TRBD1 matches 8 bases. V lost 1 base, J lost 8 bases, and 9 bases stayed unmatched. Germline loops: CDR1 SGHTA, CDR2 FQGNSA. This CDR3 region has 15 residues. The DNA of the CDR3 is TGTGCCAGCAGCTTAGGAGGTCGGACAGGGATCGGCTACACCTTC. Its protein is CASSLGGRTGIGYTF.

CDR3 coding DNA: TGTGCCTGGAGTGTGGGAGTCGTCTCTGGAAACACCATATATTTT. Protein: CAWSVGVVSGNTIYF. The chain links TRBV30 to TRBJ1-3; D unresolved. Germline CDR1 reads GTSNPN; CDR2 reads SVGIG (reference sequence). The V end was cut by 0 bases, the J end by 0 bases, with 9 bases between. The CDR3 sequence is 15 residues long.

This chain uses TRBV11-2 with TRBJ2-3, with 10 bases fitting TRBD2. From germline, CDR1 is SGHAT and CDR2 FQNNGV. This CDR3 is 18 amino acids long. J lost 3 bases, V lost 3 bases, and 12 bases had no gene match. The DNA for the CDR3 is TGTGCCAGCAGCTTCCGAGCGGGGGGGCCGTGGGGGACAGATACGCAGTATTTT. Amino acid sequence: CASSFRAGGPWGTDTQYF.